This T cell receptor (beta chain) was sequenced during a study of post-analysis software for immune sequencing data. On this clonotype: As yet, its antigen is unknown.

Prepared libraries of TCR beta cDNA carried unique molecular identifiers. Each CDR3 protein is one row after TCRdb ran MiXCR on the PCR reads. The table has fewer than 900,000 distinct CDR3 sequences, under 60% seen once; the top ten hold roughly 5%. Study-wide results and limits: There were four or five TRBV segments more frequent in patients than controls, and TRBV5-6, TRBV5-1 and TRBV20-1 were among them.

The V gene's germline CDR1 is LGHNT and CDR2 FRNRAP. With V trimmed by 1 base and J by 4 bases, 13 bases remained unmatched. This CDR3 contains 17 residues. This sequence was found in a girl between 5 and 17 years old with multiple sclerosis. The V gene is TRBV12-5, the J gene TRBJ2-7, with 7 bases that match TRBD2. The sample taken for sequencing was blood. The CDR3 DNA sequence: TGTGCTAGTGGTTTGGCCGGAGGGACTAACGAAGGGTACGAGCAGTACTTC. Its translation: CASGLAGGTNEGYEQYF.